This TCR beta chain stems from a study of T cell responses to AZD1222 COVID-19 vaccine (dated by TCRdb to about 2021). Context from the whole study: TCR sequencing was performed for some 250 trial participants, of whom some 200 were given two doses of AZD1222 and around 25 were given two doses of MenACWY control vaccine. Enrollment into the trials was organized by age into subgroups of 18-55, 56-69 and 70-plus years, and those subgroups contained roughly 140, 27 and 60 TCR-sequenced participants, respectively.

Per the publication, the time point label means: about 28 days (+/-7) after the second vaccine dose. Because spike-specific TCR depth and breadth did not differ between the two schedules, AZD1222 recipients who got a second dose at roughly 4 weeks were pooled with those who got a second dose at roughly 12 weeks. Samples from vaccinated people were obtained from the UK trials COV001 and COV002, which included a single-blind randomized controlled phase 2/3 trial of AZD1222 (ChAdOx1 nCoV-19) in healthy adults. For TCRbeta chain sequencing, PBMC samples were collected from trial participants at day 0 and at day 28 after the second dose. The CDR3 regions of human TCRbeta chains were subjected to immunosequencing. In the original analysis: Repertoire TCRs were matched against a reference library of SARS-CoV-2-specific TCRs generated with the MIRA antigen-specificity platform. Breadth was defined as the fraction of unique TCRs that were SARS-CoV-2-associated, and depth was defined as the fraction of total T cells that were SARS-CoV-2-associated. Each spike-specific TCR was assigned to its reactive spike region and to a CD4 or CD8 class using the MIRA data. Log10-transformed breadth and depth values were compared by one-way ANOVA with Sidak's multiple comparisons tests. What TCRdb holds here is the immuneACCESS table cut down to in-frame rearrangements. Part of the clones is not present; checked against another copy, under half of the missing clones reflect an unresolved V gene, and the others are unexplained. D and trimming were read from the DNA, whereas the V and J calls and clone size are those reported in that table. The sample table lists over 100,000 clones, approximately 90% of them with a count of one. The ten largest make up approximately 2.6% of the sample.

On the study overall, not on this receptor specifically: Most participants were white British and females outnumbered males, and the authors suggested that clonal diversity may have been underestimated. Because no day 14 peak-response samples were available, repertoires were characterized only after the peak T cell response. Reportedly, close to half of the unique spike-specific TCRs recognized epitopes lying outside the regions that are mutated in the B.1.351 and B.1.1.7 variants. Conclusions about previously exposed vaccinees are limited, since just six or seven AZD1222 recipients were seropositive for SARS-CoV-2 at baseline. In the small 56-69-year group, the increase in depth fell short of significance, most likely because of low power. A significant rise in spike-specific TCR breadth and depth was observed after two AZD1222 doses relative to day 0 and relative to MenACWY recipients. The whole spike protein was spanned by vaccine-associated CD4 TCRs, and dominant responses were seen in regions 160-218 and 743-854.

This clone was seen more than once but under ten times. There is no known antigen for this receptor. No clone much larger than this one lies a single base away; base qualities are absent. The germline V gene yields MDHEN for CDR1 and SYDVKM for CDR2. The germline V and J ends show losses of 5 bases and 2 bases respectively, and no gene match explains 6 bases of the junction. The cysteine opens and the phenylalanine closes a CDR3 of 14 amino acids. The CDR3 DNA has 42 bases and is translated from base 1. The receptor's source is an adult who received the AZD1222 COVID-19 vaccine. The sequencing used peripheral blood, collected 28 days after the second AZD1222 dose. Recombination linked TRBV28 to TRBJ2-7; the junction holds 7 bases that match TRBD1. The nucleotide sequence reads TGTGCCAGCAGTGGGGACAGACTTCCCTACGAGCAGTACTTC. This gives the protein CASSGDRLPYEQYF.